This entry lists 29 T cell receptor beta chains sequenced from one sample in a study of shared clonotypes between healthy human individuals. Data came from immunoSEQ multiplex PCR; TCRdb stores just in-frame clones and leaves some out. The sample includes some 1.4 million clones, roughly 96% of them seen just once. Source material: naive CD4+ T cells sorted from blood. Subset here: CD45RA+ positively selected. The receptors here all came from a man younger than 40 in good health.

The rearrangement links TRBV27 to TRBJ1-5; weak D call: TRBD1 (5 bases). V was pared by 4 bases and J by 0 bases, with 10 bases between. The CDR3 loop spans 15 amino acids. Germline CDR1 is MNHEY and CDR2 is SMNVEV (reference sequence). The CDR3 spells CASSSTVYSNQPQHF. The CDR3 DNA reads as TGTGCCAGCAGTTCGACAGTTTATAGCAATCAGCCCCAGCATTTT.

The chain combines TRBV5-5 with TRBJ2-5, with D maybe TRBD1 (6 bases). The CDR3 contains 13 residues. V was cut by 0 bases and J by 4 bases, with 7 bases left in between. CDR1 is SGHKS and CDR2 is YYEKEE in the germline V gene (reference sequence). CDR3 sequence: CASSLEGVETQYF. The CDR3 nucleotides read TGTGCCAGCAGCTTGGAGGGGGTAGAGACCCAGTACTTC.

This clone was detected once. Within the sample, other DNA sequences also encode this same CDR3. This rearrangement joins TRBV19 to TRBJ1-1; D is perhaps TRBD1 (5 bases). Deletions cut 1 base from V and 1 base from J, with 7 bases between. The CDR3 extends over 14 amino acids. Germline assignment: CDR1 LNHDA and CDR2 SQIVND (reference sequence). The chain's CDR3 is CASSIGRANTEAFF. As DNA, the CDR3 is TGTGCCAGTAGTATAGGCAGGGCGAACACTGAAGCTTTCTTT. Complete variable domain (other parts from reference TRBV19 and TRBJ1-1): DGGITQSPKYLFRKEGQNVTLSCEQNLNHDAMYWYRQDPGQGLRLIYYSQIVNDFQKGDIAEGYSVSREKKESFPLTVTSAQKNPTAFYLCASSIGRANTEAFFGQGTRLTVV.

The rearrangement joins TRBV19 to TRBJ2-7; TRBD1 is a possible D gene (6 bases). The CDR3 consists of 14 residues. Germline V gene data show CDR1 as LNHDA and CDR2 as SQIVND (reference sequence). V dropped 1 base and J dropped 6 bases, with 13 bases sitting between them. DNA for the CDR3: TGTGCCAGTAGTATAGTGGCAGGGGCCCCCGAGCAGTACTTC. Its protein product is CASSIVAGAPEQYF. The full variable domain, its missing parts supplied by reference TRBV19 and TRBJ2-7, is DGGITQSPKYLFRKEGQNVTLSCEQNLNHDAMYWYRQDPGQGLRLIYYSQIVNDFQKGDIAEGYSVSREKKESFPLTVTSAQKNPTAFYLCASSIVAGAPEQYFGPGTRLTVT.

The J gene is TRBJ2-3, the V gene TRBV2; 9 bases fit TRBD2. V was pared by 3 bases and J by 4 bases, with 5 bases of the junction left unmatched. The CDR3 consists of 15 residues. Looked up from germline, CDR1 is SNHLY and CDR2 is FYNNEI. CDR3 amino acids: CASSEVAGAADTQYF. The CDR3 coding sequence is TGTGCCAGCAGTGAGGTAGCGGGAGCGGCAGATACGCAGTATTTT.

The V gene is TRBV5-8, the J gene TRBJ2-5, with 12 bases lining up with TRBD2. CDR1 is SGHTS, CDR2 YDEGEE, per germline. V lost 7 bases and J lost 2; bases outside the gene matches: 9. This CDR3 contains 16 residues. CDR3 bases: TGTGCCAGCTCCATGGATGGACTAGCGGGGCAAGAGACCCAGTACTTC. This gives the protein CASSMDGLAGQETQYF.

The chain joins TRBV7-3 to TRBJ2-3, with no clear D. The CDR3 sequence is 13 residues long. Looked up from germline, CDR1 is SGHTA and CDR2 is FQGTGA. V lost 3 bases and J 5 bases, leaving 9 bases between the germline ends. For the CDR3, the DNA is TGTGCCAGCAGCTTGGCTGGGGAAGATACGCAGTATTTT. This codes for CASSLAGEDTQYF.

The chain has TRBV2 and TRBJ1-1; 9 nucleotides align to TRBD1. Germline loops: CDR1 SNHLY, CDR2 FYNNEI. The CDR3 contains 18 residues. The J segment lost 0 bases and the V segment lost 6 bases, leaving 14 bases of the junction unmatched. The CDR3 region is CASSTRKPGQGVNTEAFF. CDR3 sequence (DNA): TGTGCCAGCAGCACCCGAAAACCGGGACAGGGCGTGAACACTGAAGCTTTCTTT.

The rearrangement links TRBV13 to TRBJ2-5, with unresolved D. This CDR3 is built from 13 residues. Trimming took off 6 bases at V and 4 bases at J, with 12 bases between the two ends. Germline V lookup: CDR1 PRHDT, CDR2 FYEKMQ (reference sequence). This CDR3 is CASSRLVTETQYF. In DNA form, the CDR3 reads TGTGCCAGCAGTCGGCTCGTCACAGAGACCCAGTACTTC.

The chain employs TRBV18 and TRBJ1-1; 8 bases fit TRBD1. Trimming removed 6 bases from V and 4 bases from J; junction bases left unmatched: 10. Germline V gene sequence: CDR1 KGHSH, CDR2 LQKENI. The CDR3 totals 15 residues. The CDR3, as DNA: TGTGCCAGCTCTCCGAAGACAGGGGCGGTCACTGAAGCTTTCTTT. Its translation: CASSPKTGAVTEAFF.

The rearrangement links TRBV10-2 to TRBJ1-3, with D tentatively TRBD1 (5 bases). CDR3 size: 15 residues. Germline V gives CDR1 WSHSY, CDR2 SAAADI. Between the trimmed V and J ends, which lost 6 bases and 0 bases, there was a span of 12 bases. CDR3 DNA: TGCGCCAGCAGGGAGACAGTATTCTCTGGAAACACCATATATTTT. Translating it yields CASRETVFSGNTIYF.

This clone has just one count. This chain connects TRBV5-4 to TRBJ1-2, with D tentatively TRBD1 (5 bases). CDR1 and CDR2 from the germline V gene are SGHNT and YYREEE (reference sequence). The CDR3 spans 18 residues. V gave up 4 bases and J gave up 4 bases, with 26 bases separating them. The CDR3 protein is CASSTFPRDSPISYGYTF. CDR3 nucleotides: TGTGCCAGCAGCACTTTTCCCCGGGACTCTCCTATCAGCTATGGCTACACCTTC.

Points on this clone: Different DNA sequences within this sample yield the same CDR3. The DNA of the CDR3 is TGTGCCAGCAGCTTAGATGCGGGAGGCAATGAGCAGTTCTTC. This translates into CASSLDAGGNEQFF. The chain combines TRBV11-3 with TRBJ2-1; 8 positions agree with TRBD2. The CDR3 contains 14 residues. Germline V gives CDR1 SGHNT, CDR2 YENEEA. Trimming cost V 0 bases and J 6 bases; bases outside gene matches: 1.

This chain uses TRBV6-4 with TRBJ2-1; 8 bases map to TRBD1. Trimming removed 6 bases from V and 9 bases from J; junction bases left unmatched: 10. Germline V lookup: CDR1 MRHNA, CDR2 SNTAGT. The CDR3 has 14 amino acids. In DNA form, the CDR3 reads TGTGCCAGCAGAGGACAGGGCGGCGTGGGTGAGCAGTTCTTC. Translating gives CASRGQGGVGEQFF.

This clone was detected only once. The V call is TRBV7-9, the J call TRBJ2-7; 10 positions agree with TRBD1. Germline CDR1 and CDR2: SEHNR and FQNEAQ (reference sequence). J lost 7 bases, V lost 5 bases, and 14 bases had no gene match. This CDR3 contains 16 residues. For the CDR3, the DNA is TGTGCCAGCAGCGGCGGACCCGGGACAGGGGCTGGGGAGCAGTACTTC. It encodes CASSGGPGTGAGEQYF.

The chain combines TRBV27 with TRBJ2-2, with D uncertain. The germline gives CDR1 MNHEY, CDR2 SMNVEV (reference sequence). V was shortened by 3 bases and J by 4 bases, with 9 bases between the two germline ends. This CDR3 region has 14 residues. The CDR3 loop reads CASSLNRGTGELFF. The CDR3 DNA reads TGTGCCAGCAGTTTGAATAGAGGCACCGGGGAGCTGTTTTTT.

This chain joins TRBV5-8 and TRBJ2-7; a possible D gene is TRBD1 (6 bases). Germline loops: CDR1 SGHTS, CDR2 YDEGEE. This CDR3 is 13 amino acids long. Trimming pared 4 bases from V and 2 bases from J, leaving 10 bases between. CDR3 in DNA: TGTGCCAGCAGCCCGACAGGTCCCTACGAGCAGTACTTC. This sequence encodes CASSPTGPYEQYF.

The chain links TRBV19 to TRBJ2-3; TRBD2 agrees at 10 bases. The germline gives CDR1 LNHDA, CDR2 SQIVND (reference sequence). V lost 7 bases, J lost 4 bases, and 14 bases stayed unmatched. The CDR3 consists of 17 residues. In DNA form, the CDR3 reads TGTGCCAGTAAGAGAGTGGGGCTAGCGGGAGTTGCAGATACGCAGTATTTT. Translation: CASKRVGLAGVADTQYF.

This chain joins TRBV5-1 and TRBJ1-1; TRBD1 might be the D (5 bases). This CDR3 region has 15 residues. Germline CDR1 reads SGHRS; CDR2 reads YFSETQ. V was trimmed by 4 bases and J by 1 base, leaving 14 bases between them. In DNA, the CDR3 is TGCGCCAGCAGCATGGGACGATCCCAGAACACTGAAGCTTTCTTT. This gives the protein CASSMGRSQNTEAFF.

The chain has TRBV5-1 and TRBJ2-7; D gene uncertain. The CDR3 consists of 14 residues. V lost 5 bases to trimming and J lost 1 base, with 13 bases between them. CDR1 is SGHRS and CDR2 is YFSETQ in the germline V gene. The CDR3 sequence: CASSLSAESYEQYF. DNA for the CDR3: TGCGCCAGCAGTTTATCGGCAGAATCCTACGAGCAGTACTTC.

The chain links TRBV14 to TRBJ2-7; a weak D match, TRBD2 (5 bases). CDR3 length: 14 amino acids. Germline V gene data show CDR1 as SGHDN and CDR2 as FVKESK. The V gene lost 5 bases and the J gene lost 2 bases, with 13 bases spanning the gap. The CDR3 sequence is CASSFGGSTYEQYF. The DNA of the CDR3 is TGTGCCAGCAGCTTCGGCGGGTCCACCTACGAGCAGTACTTC.

The chain has TRBV28 and TRBJ2-1; the D gene is possibly TRBD1 (5 bases). V lost 4 bases, J lost 5 bases, and 9 bases lay in between. This CDR3 comprises 13 residues. Germline CDR1 reads MDHEN; CDR2 reads SYDVKM. CDR3 region: CASSSGFHNEQFF. Written as DNA, the CDR3 is TGTGCCAGCAGTTCAGGGTTCCACAATGAGCAGTTCTTC.

This clone was seen a few times. V usage is TRBV10-1 and J usage is TRBJ1-1; D unclear. V shed 0 bases and J shed 11 bases, with 16 bases lying between them. The CDR3 extends over 14 amino acids. The V gene's germline CDR1 is WNHNN and CDR2 SYGVQD (reference sequence). CDR3 amino acids: CASSESIGNYKAFF. Written as DNA, the CDR3 is TGCGCCAGCAGTGAGTCGATCGGGAACTACAAGGCTTTCTTT.

The J gene is TRBJ2-7, the V gene TRBV5-6; 14 bases fit TRBD2. V dropped 5 bases and J dropped 5; count of bases not matched to a gene: 6. CDR1 and CDR2 from the germline V gene are SGHDT and YYEEEE. This CDR3 region has 15 residues. CDR3 sequence reads: CASRAPGLAGDEQYF. In DNA form, the CDR3 reads TGTGCCAGCAGAGCGCCGGGACTAGCGGGAGACGAGCAGTACTTC.

This clone was picked up one time. This sequence joins TRBV5-1 and TRBJ2-7; TRBD1 might be the D (6 bases). This CDR3 contains 14 residues. The germline gives CDR1 SGHRS, CDR2 YFSETQ. V was cut by 2 bases and J by 3 bases, with 12 bases left in between. CDR3 DNA sequence: TGCGCCAGCAGCTTACAGGGCTCGGGCTACGAGCAGTACTTC. This encodes CASSLQGSGYEQYF.

The V gene is TRBV18, the J gene TRBJ2-4; 12 positions match TRBD1. The V gene end was trimmed by 3 bases and the J gene end by 9 bases; junction bases not matched to a gene: 6. CDR1 KGHSH and CDR2 LQKENI come from the germline V gene. CDR3 length: 15 residues. The CDR3 sequence: CASSPAGQGATIQYF. The CDR3 region has the DNA TGTGCCAGCTCACCTGCGGGACAGGGGGCTACCATTCAGTACTTC. Complete variable domain (other parts from reference TRBV18 and TRBJ2-4): NAGVMQNPRHLVRRRGQEARLRCSPMKGHSHVYWYRQLPEEGLKFMVYLQKENIIDESGMPKERFSAEFPKEGPSILRIQQVVRGDSAAYFCASSPAGQGATIQYFGAGTRLSVL.

The chain couples TRBV27 to TRBJ1-5; 9 bases line up with TRBD1. J lost 7 bases, V lost 4 bases, and 11 bases had no gene match. Germline V gene data show CDR1 as MNHEY and CDR2 as SMNVEV (reference sequence). This CDR3 contains 16 residues. This chain's CDR3 is CASSSYRGPSVQPQHF. In nucleotides, the CDR3 is TGTGCCAGCAGTTCTTACAGGGGGCCGTCGGTCCAGCCCCAGCATTTT.

Concerning this clone: An end of the junction does not agree with germline; a read error may underlie this. The chain has TRBV18 and TRBJ2-1, with unresolved D. Germline V CDR1 and CDR2: KGHSH, LQKENI. The CDR3 consists of 17 residues. The CDR3 DNA follows: TGTGCCAGCTCACCACTAATCGGAGTGGGCTCCTACAATGAGCAGCTCTTC. This gives the protein CASSPLIGVGSYNEQLF.

The chain couples TRBV6-1 to TRBJ1-5; D is perhaps TRBD1 (6 bases). This CDR3 has 15 amino acids. Germline lookup yields CDR1 MNHNS and CDR2 SASEGT. V was pared by 5 bases and J by 2 bases, with 13 bases between. The CDR3, as DNA: TGTGCCAGCAGTAAACAGGGCCGCGGCAATCAGCCCCAGCATTTT. It is translated as CASSKQGRGNQPQHF.